Following are 9 T cell receptor beta chains from one sample sequenced in a study of T cell responses to AZD1222 COVID-19 vaccine. Using immunoSEQ multiplex PCR, the repertoire was profiled, and TCRdb retains in-frame clones only, with some absent. The sample has roughly 140,000 clones; about 87% are singletons. The source was peripheral blood, collected on day 0 of MenACWY control vaccination. The receptors originated from an adult in good health.

This clone was observed a single time. The chain is built from TRBV5-6 and TRBJ2-7; 9 bases are shared with TRBD2. Germline values: CDR1 SGHDT, CDR2 YYEEEE. V gave up 6 bases and J gave up 5 bases; unmatched junction bases: 12. The CDR3 loop spans 15 amino acids. The CDR3 sequence: CASTPDAGGRDEQYF. The CDR3 nucleotides are TGTGCCAGCACCCCTGACGCGGGAGGGAGGGACGAGCAGTACTTC.

The chain recombines TRBV5-1 with TRBJ1-2; D ambiguous. This CDR3 region has 13 residues. Germline-derived CDR1 and CDR2 are SGHRS and YFSETQ. V dropped 2 bases and J dropped 8 bases, with 13 bases sitting between them. The CDR3 region is CASSFNVKGGYTF. The CDR3 DNA reads as TGCGCCAGCAGCTTTAACGTTAAGGGCGGCTACACCTTC. Looking up the rest from reference TRBV5-1 and TRBJ1-2 gives the full variable domain: KAGVTQTPRYLIKTRGQQVTLSCSPISGHRSVSWYQQTPGQGLQFLFEYFSETQRNKGNFPGRFSGRQFSNSRSEMNVSTLELGDSALYLCASSFNVKGGYTFGSGTRLTVV.

The chain uses TRBV6-6 and TRBJ2-1, with 7 bases lining up with TRBD2. Germline assignment: CDR1 MNHNY and CDR2 SVGAGI (reference sequence). This CDR3 is 15 amino acids long. V lost 5 bases, J lost 1 base, and 5 bases stayed unmatched. The DNA for the CDR3 is TGTGCCAGCAGTCCAGCGGGACTATCCTACAATGAGCAGTTCTTC. Protein: CASSPAGLSYNEQFF.

This clone is a singleton in its sample. The chain links TRBV2 to TRBJ1-1; D perhaps matches TRBD1 (6 bases). This CDR3 contains 13 residues. V was trimmed by 1 base and J by 5 bases, leaving 8 bases between them. Germline assignment: CDR1 SNHLY and CDR2 FYNNEI. The CDR3 here is CASSEGQGTEAFF. The DNA for the CDR3 is TGTGCCAGCAGTGAAGGGCAGGGGACTGAAGCTTTCTTT.

The rearrangement joins TRBV19 to TRBJ1-1; D perhaps matches TRBD1 (5 bases). Per the germline V gene, CDR1 is LNHDA and CDR2 is SQIVND (reference sequence). V was trimmed by 3 bases and J by 0 bases, leaving 20 bases between them. The CDR3 sequence is 18 residues long. The chain's CDR3 is CASSMRGRVALMNTEAFF. CDR3 DNA sequence: TGTGCCAGTAGTATGCGTGGCAGGGTGGCTCTTATGAACACTGAAGCTTTCTTT.

The J gene is TRBJ2-1, the V gene TRBV7-9; 10 nucleotides align to TRBD2. The CDR3 runs to 16 residues. CDR1 is SEHNR, CDR2 FQNEAQ, per germline (reference sequence). With V trimmed by 4 bases and J by 7 bases, 10 bases remained unmatched. Here the CDR3 reads CASSSLAGGFKNEQFF. In DNA form, the CDR3 reads TGTGCCAGCAGCTCCTTAGCGGGGGGCTTTAAAAATGAGCAGTTCTTC. Full variable domain (missing parts from reference TRBV7-9 and TRBJ2-1): DTGVSQNPRHKITKRGQNVTFRCDPISEHNRLYWYRQTLGQGPEFLTYFQNEAQLEKSRLLSDRFSAERPKGSFSTLEIQRTEQGDSAMYLCASSSLAGGFKNEQFFGPGTRLTVL.

The rearrangement joins TRBV6-6 to TRBJ2-3; 10 nucleotides align to TRBD2. CDR1 is MNHNY and CDR2 is SVGAGI in the germline V gene (reference sequence). The CDR3 contains 16 residues. Trimming took 0 bases from V and 1 from J; bases not matched to a gene: 1. CDR3 sequence: CASSYSLAGRTDTQYF. The CDR3 nucleotides read TGTGCCAGCAGTTACTCACTAGCGGGACGCACAGATACGCAGTATTTT.

CDR3 sequence: CASSRGGSSYNSPLHF. DNA of the CDR3: TGTGCCAGTAGTCGAGGGGGGAGCTCCTATAATTCACCCCTCCACTTT. The J gene is TRBJ1-6, the V gene TRBV19; D perhaps matches TRBD1 (6 bases). The V gene's germline CDR1 is LNHDA and CDR2 SQIVND (reference sequence). This CDR3 contains 16 residues. Trimming shortened V by 5 bases and J by 0 bases, and 11 bases separated the two germline ends.

The CDR3 sequence is CASSLADFYGYTF. For the CDR3, the DNA is TGTGCCAGCAGTTTGGCGGACTTCTATGGCTACACCTTC. This sequence joins TRBV28 and TRBJ1-2; D gene ambiguous. Per the germline V gene, CDR1 is MDHEN and CDR2 is SYDVKM. Trimming pared 3 bases from V and 4 bases from J, leaving 9 bases between. The CDR3 length is 13 residues.